What follows describes a single T cell receptor beta chain. The data originate from a study of somatic mutations in cytotoxic T cells in rheumatoid arthritis. Across the study: Patient blood (approximately 30 ml EDTA) was collected right after diagnosis, preceding any treatment. Flow sorting yielded some V beta antibody-stained T-cell populations at nearly 100% purity, among them V beta1+ cells sequenced for TCRB.

Here immunoSEQ multiplex PCR was the method, and the copy in TCRdb shows in-frame clones only, minus some. The repertoire has 15,000 or so clones, 82% of them found once; the top ten carry 15% to 20%. The junction had 3 bases not matched to a gene; V was cut back by 5 bases and J by 0 bases. The CDR3 is made up of 15 amino acids. Germline V gene data show CDR1 as SGHAT and CDR2 as FQNNGV. V usage is TRBV11-2 and J usage is TRBJ1-5; 8 nucleotides match TRBD1. Sequencing was done on a sample of CD8+ T cells sorted from blood. This clonotype was obtained from a woman in her 50s with rheumatoid arthritis. Written as DNA, the CDR3 is TGTGCCAGCAGCCGGACAGGGTCTAGCAATCAGCCCCAGCATTTT. Its protein product is CASSRTGSSNQPQHF.